One and the same sample provided the 21 T cell receptor beta chains below, sequenced in a study of technical replicates of blood from a few donors. The assay was immunoSEQ multiplex PCR, and TCRdb's table has in-frame clones only and misses some. This sample has more than 75,000 clones, with about 92% found just once. Material for sequencing was T cells isolated from PBMCs. The receptor set was obtained from a human donor in good health.

The genes are TRBV19 and TRBJ1-2; D gene ambiguous. The CDR3 has 12 residues. The germline gives CDR1 LNHDA, CDR2 SQIVND (reference sequence). Trimming took off 7 bases at V and 6 bases at J, with 12 bases between the two ends. The CDR3 sequence: CASTTTANGYTF. The CDR3 DNA reads as TGTGCCAGTACTACCACCGCTAATGGCTACACCTTC. The variable domain in full, with the rest retrieved from reference TRBV19 and TRBJ1-2, is DGGITQSPKYLFRKEGQNVTLSCEQNLNHDAMYWYRQDPGQGLRLIYYSQIVNDFQKGDIAEGYSVSREKKESFPLTVTSAQKNPTAFYLCASTTTANGYTFGSGTRLTVV.

The genes are TRBV7-2 and TRBJ2-5; 7 positions agree with TRBD2. In germline, CDR1 is SGHTA, CDR2 FQGNSA. This CDR3 region has 15 residues. Trimming took 5 bases from V and 8 from J; bases not matched to a gene: 14. The CDR3 protein is CASSPSSGGGRTQYF. CDR3 nucleotides: TGTGCCAGCAGCCCCTCTAGCGGTGGGGGGAGAACCCAGTACTTC.

V is TRBV5-6 and J is TRBJ2-1, with a possible D match to TRBD1 (6 bases). The length of the CDR3 is 16 residues. V was clipped by 0 bases and J by 8 bases, with 18 bases between them. The germline CDR1 and CDR2 sequences are SGHDT and YYEEEE. Here the CDR3 DNA reads TGTGCCAGCAGCTTGGTACCAGGGGCTGGGTGGGATGAGCAGTTCTTC. Encoded protein: CASSLVPGAGWDEQFF.

The rearrangement links TRBV5-1 to TRBJ2-7; 7 bases fit TRBD1. The junction had 9 bases not matched to a gene; V was cut back by 7 bases and J by 5 bases. The CDR3 contains 13 residues. Looked up from germline, CDR1 is SGHRS and CDR2 is YFSETQ. The CDR3 here is CASRPHDRDEQYF. The CDR3 DNA follows: TGCGCCAGCCGTCCACACGACAGGGACGAGCAGTACTTC. Together with reference TRBV5-1 and TRBJ2-7, the CDR3 gives the full variable domain: KAGVTQTPRYLIKTRGQQVTLSCSPISGHRSVSWYQQTPGQGLQFLFEYFSETQRNKGNFPGRFSGRQFSNSRSEMNVSTLELGDSALYLCASRPHDRDEQYFGPGTRLTVT.

J is TRBJ2-6 and V is TRBV4-2; D uncertain. Deletions cut 4 bases from V and 0 bases from J, with 7 bases between. Per the germline V gene, CDR1 is LGHNA and CDR2 is YNFKEQ. The length of the CDR3 is 15 residues. The chain's CDR3 is CASSPRDSGANVLTF. As DNA, the CDR3 is TGTGCCAGCAGCCCGAGAGACTCTGGGGCCAACGTCCTGACTTTC.

The chain joins TRBV11-3 to TRBJ2-3, with 9 bases aligning to TRBD2. Trimming took 4 bases from V and 0 from J; bases not matched to a gene: 2. CDR3 size: 15 residues. CDR1 is SGHNT and CDR2 is YENEEA in the germline V gene. The CDR3 reads CASSWGTSSTDTQYF. CDR3 coding DNA: TGTGCCAGCAGCTGGGGGACTAGCAGCACAGATACGCAGTATTTT.

V usage is TRBV29-1 and J usage is TRBJ2-3; 11 bases are shared with TRBD1. Trimming took 5 bases from V and 4 from J; bases not matched to a gene: 5. Per the germline V gene, CDR1 is SQVTM and CDR2 is ANQGSEA. The CDR3 has 14 amino acids. In DNA form, the CDR3 reads TGCAGCGTTCCTGGGACAGGGGGAGCAGATACGCAGTATTTT. The encoded protein is CSVPGTGGADTQYF.

This clone was seen just once. The V and J genes are TRBV18 and TRBJ2-7; D is uncertain. Germline loops: CDR1 KGHSH, CDR2 LQKENI. CDR3 size: 14 residues. Between the trimmed V and J ends, which lost 0 bases and 6 bases, there was a span of 12 bases. CDR3 coding DNA: TGTGCCAGCTCACCACCGACATCGCCCCGCGAGCAGTACTTC. This translates into CASSPPTSPREQYF.

The rearrangement uses TRBV27 and TRBJ1-2; 8 nucleotides align to TRBD1. The CDR3 sequence is 13 residues long. V dropped 3 bases and J dropped 7; count of bases not matched to a gene: 4. Germline V CDR1 and CDR2: MNHEY, SMNVEV (reference sequence). CDR3 sequence: CASSFTGGAGYTF. The CDR3 bases are TGTGCCAGCAGTTTTACAGGGGGAGCTGGCTACACCTTC.

This clone was seen a single time. This chain connects TRBV11-3 to TRBJ1-3, with D uncertain. V dropped 6 bases and J dropped 0 bases, with 6 bases sitting between them. This CDR3 spans 13 amino acids. The germline CDR1 and CDR2 sequences are SGHNT and YENEEA. The chain's CDR3 is CASSTGSGNTIYF. DNA of the CDR3: TGTGCCAGCAGTACTGGCTCTGGAAACACCATATATTTT.

This chain links TRBV5-1 with TRBJ1-2; 11 positions agree with TRBD1. The CDR3 totals 18 residues. V was clipped by 4 bases and J by 2 bases; unmatched bases: 13. From germline, CDR1 is SGHRS and CDR2 YFSETQ. CDR3: CASSRYQPGQGENYGYTF. For the CDR3, the DNA is TGCGCCAGCAGCCGCTACCAACCGGGACAGGGGGAGAACTATGGCTACACCTTC.

This clone has a single count. This sequence joins TRBV12-5 and TRBJ1-2; D is unresolved. The CDR3 loop spans 18 amino acids. Trimming cost V 0 bases and J 0 bases, with 17 bases left between them. Per germline, CDR1 LGHNT and CDR2 FRNRAP. CDR3: CASGLVPTPQVANYGYTF. The CDR3 DNA reads TGTGCTAGTGGTTTGGTACCCACCCCCCAGGTGGCTAACTATGGCTACACCTTC. Variable domain in full (rest from reference TRBV12-5 and TRBJ1-2): DARVTQTPRHKVTEMGQEVTMRCQPILGHNTVFWYRQTMMQGLELLAYFRNRAPLDDSGMPKDRFSAEMPDATLATLKIQPSEPRDSAVYFCASGLVPTPQVANYGYTFGSGTRLTVV.

The chain joins TRBV14 to TRBJ2-7, with 9 nucleotides matching TRBD1. The CDR3 spans 15 residues. The junction had 9 bases not matched to a gene; V was cut back by 4 bases and J by 5 bases. CDR1 is SGHDN, CDR2 FVKESK, per germline. The CDR3 spells CASSRVTGGKNEQYF. In nucleotides, the CDR3 is TGTGCCAGCAGCCGCGTGACAGGGGGAAAAAACGAGCAGTACTTC.

This clone was counted once. The J gene is TRBJ2-7, the V gene TRBV4-1; 11 bases map to TRBD1. V trimming: 1 base; J trimming: 3 bases; junction bases outside the gene matches: 2. CDR1 MGHRA and CDR2 YSYEKL come from the germline V gene. The CDR3 is 15 amino acids. CDR3 residues: CASSQAGTGGYEQYF. The DNA of the CDR3 is TGCGCCAGCAGCCAAGCGGGGACAGGGGGCTACGAGCAGTACTTC.

The V gene is TRBV5-1, the J gene TRBJ2-7; 11 bases fit TRBD2. From germline, CDR1 is SGHRS and CDR2 YFSETQ. Trimming removed 0 bases from V and 0 bases from J; junction bases left unmatched: 5. The CDR3 sequence is 17 residues long. CDR3 DNA: TGCGCCAGCAGCTTGGTACTAGCGGGAGCTGTCTCCTACGAGCAGTACTTC. Its protein product is CASSLVLAGAVSYEQYF.

The chain uses TRBV19 and TRBJ1-4, with D uncertain. From germline, CDR1 is LNHDA and CDR2 SQIVND (reference sequence). The ends were cut back, 3 bases at V and 0 bases at J, with 8 bases in the middle. The CDR3 is made up of 15 amino acids. Written as DNA, the CDR3 is TGTGCCAGTAGTATCCAGGCCTCAACTAATGAAAAACTGTTTTTT. Protein sequence: CASSIQASTNEKLFF.

The gene calls are TRBV15 and TRBJ2-7, with D possibly matching TRBD2 (5 bases). The CDR3 covers 15 residues. The V gene lost 5 bases and the J gene lost 3 bases, with 17 bases spanning the gap. The germline CDR1 and CDR2 sequences are LNHNV and YYDKDF (reference sequence). The CDR3 loop is CATSPAPDGSYEQYF. CDR3 nucleotide sequence: TGTGCCACCAGCCCCGCCCCCGATGGGAGCTACGAGCAGTACTTC.

J is TRBJ1-3 and V is TRBV11-1; unclear D gene. The CDR3 consists of 13 residues. The V end was cut by 5 bases, the J end by 6 bases, with 11 bases between. CDR1 SGHAT and CDR2 FQDESV come from the germline V gene (reference sequence). The CDR3, as DNA: TGTGCCAGCAGCGGAGGGTCTCAAAACACCATATATTTT. Translation: CASSGGSQNTIYF.

The genes are TRBV5-4 and TRBJ2-5; 9 bases align to TRBD1. The V segment lost 1 base and the J segment 4 bases; nucleotides outside the gene matches: 8. The CDR3 is 16 residues long. Per germline, CDR1 SGHNT and CDR2 YYREEE (reference sequence). CDR3 loop: CASSLTTGGRGETQYF. The CDR3 bases are TGTGCCAGCAGCTTGACTACAGGGGGCCGGGGAGAGACCCAGTACTTC.

The chain carries TRBV5-1 and TRBJ2-7; possible D gene TRBD1, 6 bases. V lost 1 base and J 0 bases, leaving 11 bases between the germline ends. This CDR3 has 15 amino acids. Germline loops: CDR1 SGHRS, CDR2 YFSETQ. The CDR3 nucleotides read TGCGCCAGCAGCTTGACGTGGACAGACTCCTACGAGCAGTACTTC. It specifies CASSLTWTDSYEQYF.

J is TRBJ2-7 and V is TRBV28, with D possibly being TRBD2 (6 bases). Germline V CDR1 and CDR2: MDHEN, SYDVKM. The CDR3 runs to 17 residues. Trimming shortened V by 3 bases and J by 3 bases, and 21 bases separated the two germline ends. The CDR3, as DNA: TGTGCCAGCAGTTTCGTTTCGGGACTCCTTTGGGACTACGAGCAGTACTTC. It yields the protein CASSFVSGLLWDYEQYF.